The source of this TCR beta chain is a study of read filtering for tumor transcriptome and immune sequencing. Study-level background: The cohort had more than 16 men and about 15 women aged about 45 to 80, mean about 66 years. Revised staging placed fewer than ten patients in R-ISS I, 15 to 20 in II, more than five in III.

Molecular barcoded adaptors covering alpha/delta and beta/gamma chains were used on roughly 400 ng RNA. TCRdb ran MiXCR on the reads and lists one entry per CDR3 protein. The data hold 50,000 to 65,000 distinct CDR3 sequences, with approximately 18% observed a single time. Regarding this clonotype: Its target is not known. The junction departs from germline at one end; a sequencing error may be responsible.

Looked up from germline, CDR1 is MGHRA and CDR2 is YSYEKL. CDR3 length equals 14 residues. Findings and caveats of the study: IR-seq and RNA-seq agreed better without single-read clonotypes. Sorted CD138-negative bone marrow cells were not purified T cells.

This sequence was found in a donor at least 40 years old with multiple myeloma. The chain joins TRBV4-1 to TRBJ1-5, with D tentatively TRBD1 (5 bases). Sequencing was done on a sample of a population of CD138-negative cells sorted from bone marrow. As DNA, the CDR3 is TGCGCCAGCAGCCAGCAGGGTACCAATCAGCCCCTGCATTTT. It is translated as CASSQQGTNQPLHF.